The 16 T cell receptor beta chains reported below all come from one sample, sequenced in a study of human T cells and chemical hapten exposure. TCRdb re-analysed the RACE reads in MiXCR, keeping a single row per CDR3 protein. The data contain over 70,000 distinct CDR3 sequences, under 13% of them seen just once; the ten biggest clones take up about 0.95%. Noted time point: patch test 3, about 24 weeks after DPC sensitization. Treatment: therapeutic diphenylcyclopropenone sensitization with weekly scalp DPC. Here the sequenced sample was whole blood, taken in connection with sensitization to the hapten diphenylcyclopropenone (DPC). The receptors shown here come from a woman in her twenties or thirties with alopecia areata. Some clones in this sample may be carry-over from other donors' samples.

A few counts support this clonotype. V is TRBV21-1 and J is TRBJ2-5; the table's D call, TRBD1, has no DNA check behind it. TRBV21-1 is a documented pseudogene. The CDR3 is 16 amino acids. The CDR3 loop is CASSERDRSAQETQYF. The CDR3 region has the DNA TGTGCCAGCAGCGAAAGGGACAGGTCGGCCCAAGAGACCCAGTACTTC.

This clonotype occurred many times. V gene TRBV10-3 combines with J gene TRBJ1-1; the D gene is possibly TRBD1 (5 bases). V dropped 3 bases and J dropped 7 bases, with 18 bases sitting between them. The CDR3 is 15 amino acids. Germline CDR1 and CDR2: ENHRY and SYGVKD. The CDR3 DNA sequence: TGTGCCATCAGTGACCCTCTTGGCAGGGAGGGTGAAGCTTTCTTT. It yields the protein CAISDPLGREGEAFF.

There are many counts of this clonotype. The chain is built from TRBV6-2 or TRBV6-3 and TRBJ2-7; 9 positions match TRBD1. J lost 0 bases, V lost 4 bases, and 4 bases had no gene match. The CDR3 totals 15 residues. Germline V gene lookup returns CDR1 MNHEY and CDR2 SVGEGT. CDR3 sequence (DNA): TGTGCCAGCAGTTTCCGGGGACAGGGCTCCTACGAGCAGTACTTC. Residues: CASSFRGQGSYEQYF.

This clonotype was detected many times. The chain recombines TRBV29-1 with TRBJ2-7, with 8 bases lining up with TRBD1. CDR1 is SQVTM and CDR2 is ANQGSEA in the germline V gene. The CDR3 is 13 amino acids. J lost 6 bases, V lost 1 base, and 5 bases had no gene match. The CDR3 DNA sequence: TGCAGCGTTGAAGGAGGACAGGGCCGCGAGCAGTACTTC. As protein: CSVEGGQGREQYF.

V and J are TRBV24-1 and TRBJ2-6, with unresolved D. CDR1 is KGHDR and CDR2 is SFDVKD in the germline V gene. This CDR3 has 16 residues. V lost 2 bases to trimming and J lost 1 base, with 8 bases between them. The CDR3 bases are TGTGCCACCAGTGATTCTAAGGATTCTGGGGCCAACGTCCTGACTTTC. Its protein product is CATSDSKDSGANVLTF.

This clonotype was detected only a few times. V gene TRBV5-1 combines with J gene TRBJ2-3, with D possibly being TRBD2 (6 bases). The CDR3 covers 15 residues. Germline loops: CDR1 SGHRS, CDR2 YFSETQ. Trimming took off 2 bases at V and 5 bases at J, with 15 bases between the two ends. This chain's CDR3 is CASSFVTGSIDTQYF. CDR3 bases: TGCGCCAGCAGCTTCGTTACCGGGAGTATAGATACGCAGTATTTT.

This clonotype was detected only a few times. This chain connects TRBV7-9 to TRBJ2-5; TRBD2 aligns across 9 bases. The junction had 9 bases not matched to a gene; V was cut back by 6 bases and J by 4 bases. Germline CDR1 is SEHNR and CDR2 is FQNEAQ (reference sequence). The CDR3 sequence is 15 residues long. This chain's CDR3 is CASSPLSGSAETQYF. The CDR3 bases are TGTGCCAGCAGTCCTCTTAGCGGGAGCGCAGAGACCCAGTACTTC.

J is TRBJ1-2 and V is TRBV6-1; D remains unclear. The germline V gene encodes CDR1 MNHNS and CDR2 SASEGT. V shed 0 bases and J shed 8 bases, with 16 bases lying between them. The CDR3 runs 15 residues. The CDR3 DNA sequence: TGTGCCAGCAGTGAAGCGAGTTCCCTTCTCGCCGGCTACACCTTC. It is translated as CASSEASSLLAGYTF.

The chain combines TRBV20-1 with TRBJ2-1; possibly TRBD2 for D (6 bases). Per the germline V gene, CDR1 is DFQATT and CDR2 is SNEGSKA (reference sequence). The V end was cut by 5 bases, the J end by 2 bases, with 16 bases between. The CDR3 has 15 amino acids. CDR3 sequence reads: CSALRASVPYNEQFF. As DNA, the CDR3 is TGCAGTGCTCTGAGGGCTAGCGTCCCCTACAATGAGCAGTTCTTC.

This clonotype showed up many times. The CDR3 here is CASSETTRGNEQFF. Written as DNA, the CDR3 is TGTGCCAGCAGTGAAACGACCCGGGGCAATGAGCAGTTCTTC. The chain is built from TRBV6-4 and TRBJ2-1; tentative D call: TRBD2 (5 bases). The CDR3 is 14 amino acids. V dropped 3 bases and J dropped 6 bases, with 12 bases sitting between them. The germline V gene has CDR1 MRHNA and CDR2 SNTAGT.

The chain joins TRBV12-3 or TRBV12-4 to TRBJ1-6; no clear D. This CDR3 is 15 amino acids long. The germline V and J ends were trimmed by 6 bases and 4 bases, with 13 bases remaining between them. The CDR3 nucleotides are TGTGCCAGCAGGCCCCGTCTGGAATATAATTCACCCCTCCACTTT. This codes for CASRPRLEYNSPLHF.

This clonotype was found many times. CDR3 nucleotide sequence: TGTGCCAGCAGGTCTATCCGGGACAGGGAAGAGACCCAGTACTTC. It codes for CASRSIRDREETQYF. The chain carries TRBV14 and TRBJ2-5; TRBD1 matches at 9 bases. The CDR3 runs 15 residues. Germline V gene data show CDR1 as SGHDN and CDR2 as FVKESK. J lost 3 bases, V lost 6 bases, and 8 bases had no gene match.

The rearrangement uses TRBV29-1 and TRBJ2-7, with 10 bases lining up with TRBD1. The CDR3 loop spans 14 amino acids. The germline CDR1 and CDR2 sequences are SQVTM and ANQGSEA. After removal of 4 bases from V and 0 bases from J, the junction contained 3 bases not matched to a gene. The CDR3 reads CSVVRTGGSYEQYF. The CDR3 bases are TGCAGCGTTGTGCGGACAGGGGGCTCCTACGAGCAGTACTTC.

This clonotype was detected a few times. This chain links TRBV20-1 with TRBJ2-5; maybe TRBD1 (6 bases). V was trimmed by 3 bases and J by 5 bases, leaving 13 bases between them. This CDR3 comprises 13 residues. In germline, CDR1 is DFQATT, CDR2 SNEGSKA (reference sequence). The chain's CDR3 is CSASGGRGETQYF. The CDR3 bases are TGCAGTGCTAGTGGGGGCCGTGGGGAGACCCAGTACTTC.

This clonotype showed up many times. V and J are TRBV27 and TRBJ1-6, with 8 bases aligning to TRBD1. Germline V lookup: CDR1 MNHEY, CDR2 SMNVEV (reference sequence). V trimming: 4 bases; J trimming: 13 bases; junction bases outside the gene matches: 6. The CDR3 covers 13 residues. The CDR3 nucleotides are TGTGCCAGCAGTTATGGGGACAGGCGGCCCCTCCACTTT. Protein product: CASSYGDRRPLHF.

The genes are TRBV7-9 and TRBJ2-5; a weak D match, TRBD2 (5 bases). This CDR3 region has 15 residues. Per germline, CDR1 SEHNR and CDR2 FQNEAQ (reference sequence). Trimming stripped 5 bases from V and 1 base from J, with 14 bases between. The CDR3 is CASSPEGRPQETQYF. For the CDR3, the DNA is TGTGCCAGCAGCCCCGAGGGCAGGCCCCAAGAGACCCAGTACTTC. The whole variable domain, remainder taken from reference TRBV7-9 and TRBJ2-5, is DTGVSQNPRHKITKRGQNVTFRCDPISEHNRLYWYRQTLGQGPEFLTYFQNEAQLEKSRLLSDRFSAERPKGSFSTLEIQRTEQGDSAMYLCASSPEGRPQETQYFGPGTRLLVL.